This T cell receptor (beta chain) was identified during a study of molecular identifiers for immune sequencing clone quantification. Trimming took 1 base from V and 6 from J, leaving 10 bases between them. The CDR3 runs 13 residues. Germline CDR1 reads MNHEY; CDR2 reads SVGAGI. Points on this clonotype: Its cognate antigen is unknown.

Study findings and constraints: Spiked Jurkat TCR RNA equal to one cell could reportedly be picked out among 1 million or so naive cells.

TCRdb re-analysed the PCR reads in MiXCR, keeping a single row per CDR3 protein. The data hold about 630,000 distinct CDR3 sequences, with about 25% observed a single time. The sample consisted of naive CD8+ T cells from blood, with Jurkat cell RNA spiked in. As to subset: FACS-sorted CD8+CD4-CCR7+CD45RA+ naive T cells. The chain recombines TRBV6-5 with TRBJ2-7, with a tentative D call TRBD1 (5 bases). This sequence originates from a human donor in good health. Some libraries in this study had Jurkat cell RNA spiked in. CDR3 amino acids: CASSYFLRGEQYF. As DNA, the CDR3 is TGTGCCAGCAGTTACTTCCTTAGGGGCGAGCAGTACTTC.